The 4 T cell receptor beta chains given below trace back to one sample, sequenced in a study of regulatory T cells in long-lasting Graves disease. Through Arm-PCR of CDR3 regions and iRepertoire HTBI primers, TCR beta libraries were built. One entry per CDR3 protein, called by TCRdb with MiXCR from the multiplex PCR reads. The sample consists of roughly 500,000 distinct CDR3 sequences, around 20% of them appearing once. Time point in this sample: persistent/refractory GD, antithyroid drugs over 5 years with positive TRAb. Generation of the TCR library employed RNA extracted from PBMCs. Sequenced material: peripheral blood mononuclear cells (PBMCs), taken when the disease was refractory, from a patient treated with antithyroid drugs. The receptor source for this set is a female donor with Graves disease.

The chain joins TRBV5-6 to TRBJ2-7; D is perhaps TRBD1 (6 bases). There are 16 residues in the CDR3. Germline V gene data show CDR1 as SGHDT and CDR2 as YYEEEE. V lost 3 bases to trimming and J lost 6 bases, with 22 bases between them. This CDR3 is CASSSNDRTLALEQYF. CDR3 in DNA: TGTGCCAGCAGCTCCAACGACAGGACCCTAGCACTCGAGCAGTACTTC.

Many counts were recorded for this clonotype. This sequence joins TRBV7-9 and TRBJ2-5; TRBD1 agrees at 7 bases. Germline CDR1 reads SEHNR; CDR2 reads FQNEAQ (reference sequence). The V segment lost 5 bases and the J segment 1 base; nucleotides outside the gene matches: 13. The CDR3 runs to 17 residues. CDR3 bases: TGTGCCAGCAGCAGTCCTTACAGGGGCGGTGGCCAAGAGACCCAGTACTTC. It specifies CASSSPYRGGGQETQYF.

This clonotype was seen many times. V gene TRBV28 combines with J gene TRBJ2-7; tentatively, D is TRBD1 or TRBD2 (5 bases each). In germline, CDR1 is MDHEN, CDR2 SYDVKM. V lost 3 bases and J lost 3, with 18 bases in between. The CDR3 runs to 16 residues. The CDR3 DNA is TGTGCCAGCAGTTTCCTGGCCGGGACGAGACACTACGAGCAGTACTTC. It translates to CASSFLAGTRHYEQYF.

The sample holds many counts of this clonotype. The chain combines TRBV6-1 with TRBJ1-6, with TRBD1 matching 9 bases. V lost 3 bases, J lost 9 bases, and 12 bases stayed unmatched. The CDR3 has 17 residues. The germline gives CDR1 MNHNS, CDR2 SASEGT. DNA of the CDR3: TGTGCCAGCAGTGACTGGACAGGGGAAGGGCGGAGTTCACCCCTCCACTTT. The encoded protein is CASSDWTGEGRSSPLHF.